These T cell receptor beta chains were read from a single sample in a study of T cell responses to AZD1222 COVID-19 vaccine. Clones were sequenced by immunoSEQ multiplex PCR, and TCRdb holds only the in-frame ones, with some missing. The table has about 130,000 clones, roughly 90% seen once. The sequencing here drew on peripheral blood, taken on day 0 of AZD1222 vaccination. The receptors were sampled from an adult in good health. Both conserved end residues are part of each CDR3. D genes are given only for firm matches. Size is omitted from some rows. Given values are once, few, many or a class for expanded clones.

TRBD1	TRBV19	.	TRBJ2-2	CASSVRPGQAGLGTGELFF	TGTGCCAGTAGCGTCAGACCGGGACAGGCGGGCCTGGGAACCGGGGAGCTGTTTTTT
.	TRBV3-1/TRBV3-2	.	TRBJ2-3	CASSLTGFTDTQYF	TGTGCCAGCAGCCTTACAGGGTTCACAGATACGCAGTATTTT
TRBD1	TRBV4-1	.	TRBJ1-3	CASSQWGTGNLLSGNTIYF	TGCGCCAGCAGCCAGTGGGGGACAGGGAACTTACTCTCTGGAAACACCATATATTTT
.	TRBV6-1	.	TRBJ2-7	CASSESWGLGYEQYF	TGTGCCAGCAGTGAAAGTTGGGGGCTGGGTTACGAGCAGTACTTC
TRBD1	TRBV7-6	.	TRBJ2-7	CASSFNWDRDYEQYF	TGTGCCAGCAGCTTCAATTGGGACAGGGATTACGAGCAGTACTTC
.	TRBV7-8	.	TRBJ2-2	CASSFRGDSGELFF	TGTGCCAGCAGCTTTCGAGGGGATTCCGGGGAGCTGTTTTTT
.	TRBV11-1	.	TRBJ2-7	CASSLYGGEVYEQYF	TGTGCCAGCAGCTTATACGGGGGAGAGGTCTACGAGCAGTACTTC
.	TRBV5-1	.	TRBJ2-3	CASSPRRDSTDTQYF	TGCGCCAGCAGCCCCCGGCGGGATAGCACAGATACGCAGTATTTT
TRBD1	TRBV5-5	many	TRBJ1-1	CASSPGQGAWDTEAFF	TGTGCCAGCAGTCCCGGACAGGGGGCTTGGGACACTGAAGCTTTCTTT
TRBD2	TRBV4-1	.	TRBJ2-5	CASSQDGTGGEETQYF	TGCGCCAGCAGCCAAGATGGGACGGGGGGGGAAGAGACCCAGTACTTC
TRBD2	TRBV27	.	TRBJ2-7	CASSLTGTRSYEQYF	TGTGCCAGCAGTTTAACCGGGACTAGATCCTACGAGCAGTACTTC
.	TRBV19	once	TRBJ1-1	CASSSDRIEAFF	TGTGCCAGTTCTTCCGACAGGATAGAAGCTTTCTTT
.	TRBV15	.	TRBJ1-2	CATSRSGAGSRWGYTF	TGTGCCACCAGCAGAAGTGGGGCAGGGTCACGGTGGGGCTACACCTTC
TRBD2	TRBV5-5	.	TRBJ2-7	CASSNLAGEINEQYF	TGTGCCAGCAGCAACCTAGCGGGAGAAATCAACGAGCAGTACTTC
.	TRBV27	once	TRBJ1-2	CASSLRAGFYGYTF	TGTGCCAGCAGTTTAAGGGCAGGATTTTATGGCTACACCTTC
.	TRBV6-5	.	TRBJ2-3	CASSLRSTDTQYF	TGTGCCAGCAGCCTCCGTAGCACAGATACGCAGTATTTT
TRBD1	TRBV6-5	.	TRBJ2-7	CASHRGGQSYEQYF	TGTGCCAGTCACCGAGGGGGACAGAGCTACGAGCAGTACTTC
TRBD2	TRBV2	.	TRBJ2-7	CASSEGTSGSYYEQYF	TGTGCCAGCAGTGAAGGGACTAGCGGGAGCTACTACGAGCAGTACTTC
TRBD1	TRBV4-1	.	TRBJ1-6	CASSQVPGGYYSPLHF	TGCGCCAGCAGCCAAGTTCCAGGGGGGTATTATTCACCCCTCCACTTT
.	TRBV5-8	.	TRBJ2-1	CASSPPLVLKQFF	TGTGCCAGCAGCCCACCACTAGTTCTAAAGCAGTTCTTC
.	TRBV4-1	.	TRBJ1-5	CASSQEGASDYSNQPQHF	TGCGCCAGCAGCCAAGAGGGGGCCTCGGACTATAGCAATCAGCCCCAGCATTTT
.	TRBV3-1/TRBV3-2	.	TRBJ2-7	CASSQDSFFSGGGYEQYF	TGTGCCAGCAGCCAAGACTCTTTTTTTAGCGGTGGCGGTTACGAGCAGTACTTC
.	TRBV28	.	TRBJ1-3	CASSLAGAPFGVSGNTIYF	TGTGCCAGCAGTTTAGCCGGGGCCCCTTTTGGGGTCTCTGGAAACACCATATATTTT
.	TRBV29-1	once	TRBJ2-7	CSVEGVPDGHSYEQYF	TGCAGCGTTGAAGGGGTCCCGGACGGCCACTCCTACGAGCAGTACTTC
TRBD2	TRBV25-1	.	TRBJ2-5	CASSAMRLALTRETQYF	TGTGCCAGCAGTGCCATGCGACTAGCTTTGACGCGAGAGACCCAGTACTTC
.	TRBV24-1	.	TRBJ2-7	CATSDSWASYEQYF	TGTGCCACCAGTGATTCCTGGGCTAGCTACGAGCAGTACTTC
TRBD1	TRBV27	.	TRBJ1-1	CASSLSANRGFYTEAFF	TGTGCCAGCAGTTTATCGGCGAACAGGGGCTTTTACACTGAAGCTTTCTTT